This T cell receptor (beta chain) stems from a study of T-cell reconstitution after alpha-beta-depleted transplantation in children. This CDR3 comprises 15 residues. Germline CDR1 and CDR2: DFQATT and SNEGSKA (reference sequence). Trimming removed 4 bases from V and 2 bases from J, with 18 bases in between. The study's findings and limits: Recipient T cells and thymic progenitors that survived were the source of the high TCRbeta diversity seen at day 60 in some patients. A year had passed since transplant, and T-cell counts and diversity by then came mostly from newly produced T cells.

Preparing the TCRbeta library involved the use of unique molecular identifiers. MiXCR, applied by TCRdb to the PCR reads, yields one record per CDR3 protein. The table shows just under 350,000 distinct CDR3 sequences, with around 16% occurring only once. On this clonotype: Antigen unknown.

The sample was PBMCs, mostly from graft donor cells, taken 360 days after TCRalphabeta/CD19-depleted stem cell transplant. The TCR originated in a male patient aged 2 to 9 who had a stem cell transplant for acute lymphoblastic leukemia, so the T cells may come from the graft donor. The gene calls are TRBV20-1 and TRBJ2-7; possible D gene TRBD1, 6 bases. The CDR3 nucleotides read TGCAGTGCTAACCCGGGGTGGGGGCCGCCCTACGAGCAGTACTTC. Amino acid sequence: CSANPGWGPPYEQYF.